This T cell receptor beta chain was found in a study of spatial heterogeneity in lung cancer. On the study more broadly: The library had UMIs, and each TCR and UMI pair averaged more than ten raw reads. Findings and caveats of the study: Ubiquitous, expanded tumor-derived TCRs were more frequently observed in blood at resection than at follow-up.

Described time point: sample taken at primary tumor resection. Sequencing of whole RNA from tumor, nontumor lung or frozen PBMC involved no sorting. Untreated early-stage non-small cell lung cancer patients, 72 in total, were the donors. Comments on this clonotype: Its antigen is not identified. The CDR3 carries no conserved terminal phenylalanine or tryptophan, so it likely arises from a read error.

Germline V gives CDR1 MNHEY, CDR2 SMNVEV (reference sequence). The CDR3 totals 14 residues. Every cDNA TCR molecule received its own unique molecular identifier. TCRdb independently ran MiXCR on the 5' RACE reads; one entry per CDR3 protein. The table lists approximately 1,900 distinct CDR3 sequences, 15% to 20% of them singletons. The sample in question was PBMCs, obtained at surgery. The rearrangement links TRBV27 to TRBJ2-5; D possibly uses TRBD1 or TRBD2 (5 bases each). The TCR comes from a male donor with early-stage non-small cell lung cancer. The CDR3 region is CASSPTGPQETQYL. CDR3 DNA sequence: TGCGCCAGCAGTCCCACGGGGCCCCAAGAGACCCAGTACTTA.